The T cell receptor beta chain described here comes from a study of blood T cell repertoires in COVID-19. The junction had 4 bases not matched to a gene; V was cut back by 5 bases and J by 7 bases. The germline gives CDR1 SNHLY, CDR2 FYNNEI. The CDR3 loop spans 15 amino acids. In the authors' methods: Amplification with reference gene primers provided the estimates of nucleated cell counts. Clones were sequenced by immunoSEQ multiplex PCR, and TCRdb holds only the in-frame ones, with some missing. D and trimming were read from the DNA, whereas the V and J calls and clone size are those reported in that table. The top ten clones hold about 6.3% of a sample with roughly 98,000 clones, 85% to 95% of them seen once.

This receptor was identified in a woman aged 55-75 years with active COVID-19. What was sequenced was peripheral blood. The chain combines TRBV2 with TRBJ2-1; TRBD2 agrees at 14 bases. This CDR3 reads CASSSTSGGVNEQFF. In DNA, the CDR3 is TGTGCCAGCAGTTCGACTAGCGGGGGGGTTAATGAGCAGTTCTTC.